What follows are 28 T cell receptor beta chains derived from one specimen sequenced in a study of CD8 T cells in ankylosing spondylitis. No antigen has been assigned to these receptors. TCRdb reprocessed the 5' RACE reads via MiXCR and lists one record per CDR3 protein. The sample has roughly 350,000 distinct CDR3 sequences; 6.5% to 10% are singletons. Overall study findings and caveats: Ankylosing spondylitis blood appeared to carry a characteristic TCR beta motif of several highly homologous variants.

The sample was blood, either unsorted or a sorted T cell fraction (not recorded which). The origin of the receptors is a male donor with ankylosing spondylitis.

This clonotype occurred a few times. The chain carries TRBV3-1 and TRBJ2-1, with a possible D match to TRBD2 (6 bases). In germline, CDR1 is LGHDT, CDR2 YNNKEL (reference sequence). Trimming left V 2 bases short and J 4 bases short, with 9 bases between. CDR3 length: 14 amino acids. The CDR3 sequence is CASSQSSVYNEQFF. The DNA for the CDR3 is TGTGCCAGCAGCCAATCTAGCGTTTACAATGAGCAGTTCTTC.

The chain uses TRBV2 and TRBJ1-2, with unresolved D. Germline CDR1 SNHLY, CDR2 FYNNEI. V shed 7 bases and J shed 0 bases, with 6 bases lying between them. There are 12 residues in the CDR3. Here the CDR3 reads CASNTANYGYTF. CDR3 bases: TGTGCCAGCAATACAGCTAACTATGGCTACACCTTC.

The chain has TRBV20-1 and TRBJ1-5; 12 bases line up with TRBD1. The J segment lost 6 bases and the V segment lost 5 bases, leaving 2 bases of the junction unmatched. This CDR3 spans 13 amino acids. From germline, CDR1 is DFQATT and CDR2 SNEGSKA (reference sequence). CDR3 DNA: TGCAGTGCTGGGGACAGGGGGCTTCAGCCCCAGCATTTT. This sequence encodes CSAGDRGLQPQHF.

This clonotype was seen ten or more times. This chain links TRBV28 with TRBJ2-5; D ambiguous. Germline loops: CDR1 MDHEN, CDR2 SYDVKM. The germline V and J ends were trimmed by 3 bases and 4 bases, with 30 bases remaining between them. The CDR3 is 20 amino acids. The CDR3 region is CASSFPNPSDLPEKTETQYF. The CDR3 nucleotides read TGTGCCAGCAGTTTCCCTAACCCCAGCGATCTGCCGGAAAAGACAGAGACCCAGTACTTC. Filled out from reference TRBV28 and TRBJ2-5, the complete variable domain reads DVKVTQSSRYLVKRTGEKVFLECVQDMDHENMFWYRQDPGLGLRLIYFSYDVKMKEKGDIPEGYSVSREKKERFSLILESASTNQTSMYLCASSFPNPSDLPEKTETQYFGPGTRLLVL.

This clonotype was seen a handful of times. V usage is TRBV28 and J usage is TRBJ1-1, with unresolved D. CDR1 and CDR2 from the germline V gene are MDHEN and SYDVKM. CDR3 length: 14 amino acids. V was pared by 5 bases and J by 2 bases, with 12 bases between. CDR3 nucleotides: TGTGCCAGCAGTCCCCTTGTGGGAAACACTGAAGCTTTCTTT. The encoded protein is CASSPLVGNTEAFF. The entire variable domain, with the rest obtained from reference TRBV28 and TRBJ1-1, is as follows: DVKVTQSSRYLVKRTGEKVFLECVQDMDHENMFWYRQDPGLGLRLIYFSYDVKMKEKGDIPEGYSVSREKKERFSLILESASTNQTSMYLCASSPLVGNTEAFFGQGTRLTVV.

A few counts support this clonotype. The J gene is TRBJ2-7, the V gene TRBV5-6, with TRBD2 matching 13 bases. The V segment lost 4 bases and the J segment 5 bases; nucleotides outside the gene matches: 12. Germline V gene lookup returns CDR1 SGHDT and CDR2 YYEEEE. The CDR3 is 17 residues long. Written as DNA, the CDR3 is TGTGCCAGCAGCCCCTATGGGACTAGCGGGACTCCAAACGAGCAGTACTTC. Amino acids: CASSPYGTSGTPNEQYF.

The chain recombines TRBV6-5 with TRBJ2-7, with 8 bases aligning to TRBD1. CDR1 and CDR2 (germline): MNHEY, SVGAGI. V lost 1 base and J lost 5; bases outside the gene matches: 4. The CDR3 length is 14 residues. DNA of the CDR3: TGTGCCAGCAGTTACTTTGACAGGGGCCACGAGCAGTACTTC. As protein: CASSYFDRGHEQYF.

The chain has TRBV12-3 or TRBV12-4 and TRBJ2-2; 8 positions agree with TRBD1. The CDR3 is 15 amino acids. V was pared by 5 bases and J by 5 bases, with 7 bases of the junction left unmatched. The CDR3 nucleotides are TGTGCCAGCAGTCCACGGACAGGGTCAACCGGGGAGCTGTTTTTT. Translated: CASSPRTGSTGELFF.

As DNA, the CDR3 is TGTGCCAGCAGCTTGGGAAGCCAGACCCAGTACTTC. Translation gives CASSLGSQTQYF. The rearrangement uses TRBV7-9 and TRBJ2-5; D uncertain. V shed 3 bases and J shed 6 bases, with 8 bases lying between them. This CDR3 spans 12 amino acids. Germline loops: CDR1 SEHNR, CDR2 FQNEAQ (reference sequence).

This clonotype was recorded a few times. CDR3 loop: CASSLLAASVVGTQYF. The CDR3 DNA follows: TGCGCCAGCAGCTTGTTAGCAGCCTCCGTCGTTGGGACCCAGTACTTC. The genes are TRBV5-1 and TRBJ2-5, with D hard to call. The CDR3 loop spans 16 amino acids. Trimming removed 1 base at V and 7 bases at J, with 20 bases between. Germline V gives CDR1 SGHRS, CDR2 YFSETQ.

This clonotype was detected a few times. The rearrangement uses TRBV12-3 or TRBV12-4 and TRBJ2-1; maybe TRBD2 (6 bases). The V and J ends lost 6 bases and 0 bases respectively, with 18 bases between them. The CDR3 spans 17 residues. The CDR3 spells CASSRAWVGGSYNEQFF. CDR3 DNA sequence: TGTGCCAGCAGCCGGGCCTGGGTGGGGGGCTCCTACAATGAGCAGTTCTTC.

The rearrangement links TRBV5-1 to TRBJ1-4; perhaps TRBD1 as D (5 bases). Germline V gene sequence: CDR1 SGHRS, CDR2 YFSETQ. V shed 2 bases and J shed 1 base, with 9 bases lying between them. The CDR3 is 15 residues long. The CDR3 nucleotides read TGCGCCAGCAGCTTAGGAGACAGAACTAATGAAAAACTGTTTTTT. Residues: CASSLGDRTNEKLFF.

This clonotype has just a few counts. This chain joins TRBV29-1 and TRBJ2-1, with D possibly being TRBD2 (5 bases). The V gene's germline CDR1 is SQVTM and CDR2 ANQGSEA. V was pared by 7 bases and J by 14 bases, with 18 bases between. This CDR3 has 11 amino acids. CDR3 DNA: TGCAGCGGAGACGAGGGCCCGAAGGAGTTCTTC. It is translated as CSGDEGPKEFF.

This clonotype was counted a few times. The chain is built from TRBV20-1 and TRBJ2-5; D gene uncertain. Trimming stripped 8 bases from V and 7 bases from J, with 8 bases between. In germline, CDR1 is DFQATT, CDR2 SNEGSKA (reference sequence). The CDR3 contains 9 residues. In DNA, the CDR3 is TGCAGTTTAGAGAGGACCCAGTACTTC. Translated, it gives CSLERTQYF.

This clonotype was counted at least ten times. The rearrangement links TRBV12-3 or TRBV12-4 to TRBJ2-7; possibly TRBD2 for D (6 bases). This CDR3 has 13 residues. The V and J ends lost 3 bases and 7 bases respectively, with 13 bases between them. CDR3 DNA sequence: TGTGCCAGCAGTTTGGCTAGCGCGGGGGAGCAGTACTTC. The encoded protein is CASSLASAGEQYF.

This clonotype was picked up many times. The gene calls are TRBV2 and TRBJ1-1, with TRBD1 matching 10 bases. The length of the CDR3 is 15 residues. CDR1 and CDR2 (germline): SNHLY, FYNNEI. Trimming removed 4 bases from V and 5 bases from J; junction bases left unmatched: 7. In DNA form, the CDR3 reads TGTGCCAGCAGTGCCTTAGGACAGGGGGGTACTGAAGCTTTCTTT. Protein product: CASSALGQGGTEAFF.

This clonotype was seen a handful of times. The chain couples TRBV19 to TRBJ1-1; the D gene is possibly TRBD1 (5 bases). Trimming took 7 bases from V and 1 from J, leaving 16 bases between them. Per germline, CDR1 LNHDA and CDR2 SQIVND (reference sequence). The length of the CDR3 is 15 residues. Here the CDR3 DNA reads TGTGCCAGTACTCGTAGGGGAAACAGGAACACTGAAGCTTTCTTT. It yields the protein CASTRRGNRNTEAFF.

This clonotype was found a few times. The CDR3 sequence: CASSLRESWDAGELFF. CDR3 DNA sequence: TGTGCCAGCAGCCTCCGGGAGAGCTGGGACGCCGGGGAGCTGTTTTTT. This chain connects TRBV7-3 to TRBJ2-2, with D possibly being TRBD2 (6 bases). Germline V gives CDR1 SGHTA, CDR2 FQGTGA. This CDR3 spans 16 amino acids. The V and J ends lost 5 bases and 6 bases respectively, with 19 bases between them.

This clonotype was counted a few times. This sequence joins TRBV2 and TRBJ1-6, with a tentative D call TRBD1 (5 bases). V was clipped by 4 bases and J by 5 bases, with 9 bases between them. CDR1 and CDR2 (germline): SNHLY, FYNNEI. The CDR3 consists of 14 residues. This chain's CDR3 is CASSVRGDNSPLHF. Written as DNA, the CDR3 is TGTGCCAGCAGTGTTCGGGGGGATAATTCACCCCTCCACTTT.

This chain links TRBV19 with TRBJ2-3; the D gene is possibly TRBD1 (5 bases). Deletions cut 1 base from V and 2 bases from J, with 10 bases between. CDR3 size: 15 residues. Germline CDR1 LNHDA, CDR2 SQIVND (reference sequence). The CDR3 DNA is TGTGCCAGTAGTATAGCGACAGTAAACACAGATACGCAGTATTTT. This codes for CASSIATVNTDTQYF. The entire variable domain, with the rest obtained from reference TRBV19 and TRBJ2-3, is as follows: DGGITQSPKYLFRKEGQNVTLSCEQNLNHDAMYWYRQDPGQGLRLIYYSQIVNDFQKGDIAEGYSVSREKKESFPLTVTSAQKNPTAFYLCASSIATVNTDTQYFGPGTRLTVL.

This clonotype showed up many times. V and J are TRBV3-1 and TRBJ1-2; D ambiguous. Trimming removed 1 base from V and 3 bases from J, with 9 bases in between. Germline loops: CDR1 LGHDT, CDR2 YNNKEL (reference sequence). The CDR3 runs to 14 residues. The CDR3 spells CASSQGGWDYGYTF. CDR3 bases: TGTGCCAGCAGCCAAGGGGGTTGGGACTATGGCTACACCTTC.

This clonotype was seen repeatedly, ten times or more. The chain is built from TRBV6-5 and TRBJ1-1, with TRBD1 as a possible D gene (6 bases). The CDR3 sequence is 17 residues long. Per germline, CDR1 MNHEY and CDR2 SVGAGI. V dropped 7 bases and J dropped 0 bases, with 21 bases sitting between them. The CDR3 DNA sequence: TGTGCCAGCATTTTTCTTCTGGGGGCAGCTATGAACACTGAAGCTTTCTTT. Its translation: CASIFLLGAAMNTEAFF.

Only a few counts were recorded for this clonotype. This sequence joins TRBV4-2 and TRBJ2-5; tentative D call: TRBD1 (6 bases). This CDR3 region has 16 residues. Per germline, CDR1 LGHNA and CDR2 YNFKEQ. The germline V and J ends were trimmed by 0 bases and 1 base, with 12 bases remaining between them. CDR3: CASSQDTGPIQETQYF. The CDR3 coding sequence is TGTGCCAGCAGCCAAGATACAGGGCCCATCCAAGAGACCCAGTACTTC.

This clonotype was seen a handful of times. The rearrangement links TRBV6-5 to TRBJ2-7; 8 bases agree with TRBD2. The CDR3 spans 16 residues. CDR1 and CDR2 (germline): MNHEY, SVGAGI. V was pared by 0 bases and J by 0 bases, with 4 bases of the junction left unmatched. The CDR3 DNA reads TGTGCCAGCAGTTACTCGTTTAGCGGGAACTCCTACGAGCAGTACTTC. As protein: CASSYSFSGNSYEQYF.

This clonotype has at least ten counts. The chain links TRBV12-3 or TRBV12-4 to TRBJ2-1; 8 bases are shared with TRBD2. The CDR3 spans 15 residues. The V and J ends lost 0 bases and 6 bases, in that order; junction bases with no gene match: 4. The CDR3 coding sequence is TGTGCCAGCAGTTTAGCTAAGGCGGGGGGCAATGAGCAGTTCTTC. As protein: CASSLAKAGGNEQFF.

This clonotype was seen many times. The V call is TRBV11-3, the J call TRBJ2-2; no clear D. V was trimmed by 2 bases and J by 3 bases, leaving 7 bases between them. Germline CDR1 and CDR2: SGHNT and YENEEA. The CDR3 has 14 amino acids. In DNA, the CDR3 is TGTGCCAGCAGCTTAAATCTTGACACCGGGGAGCTGTTTTTT. Its protein is CASSLNLDTGELFF.

This clonotype was seen a handful of times. This sequence joins TRBV30 and TRBJ1-3; the D is unclear. The CDR3 consists of 14 residues. The ends were cut back, 5 bases at V and 0 bases at J, with 11 bases in the middle. From germline, CDR1 is GTSNPN and CDR2 SVGIG (reference sequence). Written as DNA, the CDR3 is TGTGCCTGGCACCCCCGGGACTCTGGAAACACCATATATTTT. Translated, it gives CAWHPRDSGNTIYF.

This clonotype was picked up a small number of times. The chain is built from TRBV6-1 and TRBJ2-3; the match to TRBD2 covers 7 bases. Per germline, CDR1 MNHNS and CDR2 SASEGT. The CDR3 covers 15 residues. With V trimmed by 6 bases and J by 0 bases, 6 bases remained unmatched. The CDR3 DNA is TGTGCCAGCAGCTCACTAGCGCCGAGCACAGATACGCAGTATTTT. It yields the protein CASSSLAPSTDTQYF.